A selection of T cell receptor beta chains follows, all from one sample in a study of blood T cells in healthy people across ages. TCRdb used MiXCR to reprocess the 5' RACE reads, holding one entry per CDR3 protein. The table records 1.5 million to 2 million distinct CDR3 sequences, roughly a third of them present only once. Sequences were obtained from blood. Receptor source: a woman in her thirties in good health. Both conserved end residues are part of each CDR3. Fields, in order: D gene, J gene, clone size, V gene, CDR3 protein, CDR3 DNA. A D gene is named only where the DNA matches it firmly. Size tells how often a clone was seen (once, few, many) or the class of an expanded clone, and some rows leave it out.

D: NA; J: TRBJ2-3; size: NA; V: TRBV12-3/TRBV12-4; CDR3: CATTSLDTDTQYF; DNA: TGTGCCACAACTAGCCTAGACACAGATACGCAGTATTTT
D: NA; J: TRBJ1-2; size: NA; V: TRBV29-1; CDR3: CGVEDGRGGYGYTF; DNA: TGCGGCGTTGAAGATGGCAGGGGTGGGTATGGCTACACCTTC
D: TRBD2; J: TRBJ2-5; size: NA; V: TRBV6-5; CDR3: CAGSPGLAGGVKTQYF; DNA: TGTGCCGGCAGTCCGGGACTAGCGGGGGGTGTGAAGACCCAGTACTTC
D: NA; J: TRBJ2-5; size: few; V: TRBV24-1; CDR3: CATSGPGETQYF; DNA: TGTGCCACTTCGGGACCGGGGGAGACCCAGTACTTC
D: NA; J: TRBJ1-2; size: few; V: TRBV7-6; CDR3: CASSLEGLSNYGYTF; DNA: TGTGCCAGCAGCTTAGAAGGGCTATCTAACTATGGCTACACCTTC
D: NA; J: TRBJ2-7; size: few; V: TRBV20-1; CDR3: CSARGLGTSLWSSEQYF; DNA: TGCAGTGCTAGAGGGTTAGGGACCTCTCTTTGGTCATCCGAGCAGTACTTC
D: NA; J: TRBJ2-7; size: NA; V: TRBV12-3/TRBV12-4; CDR3: CASSLARGFPRYEQYF; DNA: TGTGCCAGCAGTTTAGCGCGGGGATTCCCTCGCTACGAGCAGTACTTC
D: TRBD2; J: TRBJ2-7; size: many; V: TRBV27; CDR3: CASSPTSAGEQYF; DNA: TGTGCCAGCAGCCCGACTAGCGCGGGCGAGCAGTACTTC
D: TRBD2; J: TRBJ2-1; size: few; V: TRBV20-1; CDR3: CSAPGSSGRENEQFF; DNA: TGCAGTGCTCCTGGAAGCAGCGGGAGGGAAAATGAGCAGTTCTTC
D: NA; J: TRBJ2-5; size: few; V: TRBV25-1; CDR3: CASSGGQYRETQYF; DNA: TGTGCCAGCAGTGGGGGACAATATCGAGAGACCCAGTACTTC
D: TRBD1; J: TRBJ2-5; size: NA; V: TRBV29-1; CDR3: CSVLGQGAWEQYF; DNA: TGCAGCGTACTTGGACAGGGGGCTTGGGAGCAGTACTTC
D: NA; J: TRBJ1-2; size: NA; V: TRBV4-2; CDR3: CASSQAGGTYGYTF; DNA: TGTGCCAGCAGCCAAGCCGGGGGGACATACGGCTACACCTTC
D: NA; J: TRBJ1-1; size: NA; V: TRBV7-8; CDR3: CASSRLQGTEAFF; DNA: TGTGCCAGCAGCAGACTTCAGGGAACTGAAGCTTTCTTT
D: TRBD2; J: TRBJ2-1; size: few; V: TRBV9; CDR3: CASSASGWGGNNEQFF; DNA: TGTGCCAGCAGCGCCAGTGGATGGGGGGGAAACAATGAGCAGTTCTTC
D: NA; J: TRBJ2-1; size: few; V: TRBV24-1; CDR3: CATSDNRETSYNEQFF; DNA: TGTGCCACCAGTGACAATCGGGAAACCTCCTACAATGAGCAGTTCTTC
D: TRBD2; J: TRBJ2-3; size: NA; V: TRBV6-1; CDR3: CASSEVRGGQYF; DNA: TGTGCCAGCAGTGAAGTACGGGGGGGGCAGTATTTT
D: NA; J: TRBJ2-2; size: NA; V: TRBV4-1; CDR3: CASSQGTSRNTGELFF; DNA: TGCGCCAGCAGCCAAGGGACTTCCCGGAACACCGGGGAGCTGTTTTTT
D: TRBD1; J: TRBJ2-7; size: many; V: TRBV9; CDR3: CASSKGGGQGIYEQYF; DNA: TGTGCCAGCTCAAAAGGAGGGGGACAGGGTATCTACGAGCAGTACTTC
D: NA; J: TRBJ1-5; size: few; V: TRBV6-5; CDR3: CANLTEDSPLQPQHF; DNA: TGTGCCAACCTCACTGAGGACAGTCCCCTTCAGCCCCAGCATTTT
D: NA; J: TRBJ2-1; size: NA; V: TRBV5-1; CDR3: CASGGGEFYNEQFF; DNA: TGCGCCAGCGGCGGAGGGGAGTTCTACAATGAGCAGTTCTTC
D: NA; J: TRBJ2-7; size: few; V: TRBV2; CDR3: CASNLGRGEQYF; DNA: TGTGCCAGCAATCTGGGGCGGGGCGAGCAGTACTTC
D: NA; J: TRBJ1-1; size: NA; V: TRBV10-3; CDR3: CAIMGGINTEAFF; DNA: TGTGCCATCATGGGCGGAATCAACACTGAAGCTTTCTTT
D: TRBD1; J: TRBJ2-7; size: NA; V: TRBV5-5; CDR3: CASSHRGDSYEQYF; DNA: TGTGCCAGCAGCCACAGGGGTGACTCCTACGAGCAGTACTTC
D: TRBD2; J: TRBJ2-2; size: NA; V: TRBV6-1; CDR3: CASSDSSLAGGPNTGELFF; DNA: TGTGCCAGCAGCGATTCCAGTTTAGCGGGGGGTCCTAACACCGGGGAGCTGTTTTTT
D: NA; J: TRBJ2-3; size: many; V: TRBV2; CDR3: CASSTGLTDTQYF; DNA: TGTGCCAGCAGCACCGGACTCACAGATACGCAGTATTTT
D: NA; J: TRBJ2-1; size: NA; V: TRBV20-1; CDR3: CSASKDEQFF; DNA: TGCAGTGCTTCCAAGGATGAGCAGTTCTTC
D: NA; J: TRBJ1-2; size: few; V: TRBV5-6; CDR3: CASSLDYRRGRHYGYTF; DNA: TGTGCCAGCAGCTTGGATTATCGACGTGGCAGGCACTATGGCTACACCTTC
D: NA; J: TRBJ2-7; size: many; V: TRBV29-1; CDR3: CSSQEGRRADEQYF; DNA: TGCAGCTCGCAGGAAGGTCGCAGGGCGGACGAGCAGTACTTC
D: TRBD1; J: TRBJ1-6; size: NA; V: TRBV7-2; CDR3: CASRQGTGTQNSPLHF; DNA: TGTGCCAGCAGACAAGGGACAGGGACGCAAAATTCACCCCTCCACTTT
D: TRBD1; J: TRBJ2-2; size: few; V: TRBV6-5; CDR3: CASSYRTGTLANTGELFF; DNA: TGTGCCAGCAGTTACCGGACAGGGACCCTCGCGAACACCGGGGAGCTGTTTTTT
D: TRBD1; J: TRBJ2-1; size: few; V: TRBV25-1; CDR3: CASFTRGGKEQFF; DNA: TGTGCCAGCTTTACGAGAGGGGGCAAAGAGCAGTTCTTC
D: NA; J: TRBJ1-1; size: NA; V: TRBV5-1; CDR3: CASSPTATNTEAFF; DNA: TGCGCCAGCAGCCCGACAGCTACCAACACTGAAGCTTTCTTT
D: NA; J: TRBJ1-1; size: once; V: TRBV20-1; CDR3: CSARVKDRATEAFF; DNA: TGCAGTGCTAGAGTAAAGGACAGAGCCACTGAAGCTTTCTTT
D: NA; J: TRBJ2-7; size: few; V: TRBV5-1; CDR3: CASSVEGEQYF; DNA: TGCGCCAGCAGCGTGGAGGGCGAGCAGTACTTC
D: NA; J: TRBJ2-2; size: NA; V: TRBV5-5; CDR3: CASSLGGIFVGELFF; DNA: TGTGCCAGCAGCTTGGGCGGTATCTTTGTAGGGGAGCTGTTTTTT
D: NA; J: TRBJ2-1; size: NA; V: TRBV6-5; CDR3: CASSYSEFYNEQFF; DNA: TGTGCCAGCAGTTACTCAGAGTTTTACAATGAGCAGTTCTTC
D: NA; J: TRBJ1-1; size: once; V: TRBV6-5; CDR3: CASSFAGWNTEAFF; DNA: TGTGCCAGCAGTTTCGCAGGGTGGAACACTGAAGCTTTCTTT
D: NA; J: TRBJ1-5; size: few; V: TRBV25-1; CDR3: CASSGGGFGQPQHF; DNA: TGTGCCAGCAGTGGGGGTGGGTTCGGTCAGCCCCAGCATTTT
D: NA; J: TRBJ2-1; size: many; V: TRBV21-1; CDR3: CASRYLAGLIYNEQFF; DNA: TGTGCCAGCAGGTATCTAGCGGGGCTAATCTACAATGAGCAGTTCTTC
D: NA; J: TRBJ1-2; size: few; V: TRBV29-1; CDR3: CSAPTPDISYGYTF; DNA: TGCAGCGCCCCTACTCCGGACATCTCCTATGGCTACACCTTC
D: NA; J: TRBJ1-2; size: many; V: TRBV4-1; CDR3: CASSQELLGGYTF; DNA: TGCGCCAGCAGCCAAGAGTTGTTGGGTGGCTACACCTTC
D: NA; J: TRBJ2-7; size: many; V: TRBV29-1; CDR3: CSVARGAGYEQYF; DNA: TGCAGCGTTGCCCGGGGGGCGGGCTACGAGCAGTACTTC
D: TRBD2; J: TRBJ2-3; size: NA; V: TRBV2; CDR3: CASRGLAGTTSTDTQYF; DNA: TGTGCCAGCAGGGGACTAGCGGGAACAACTAGCACAGATACGCAGTATTTT
D: NA; J: TRBJ1-1; size: NA; V: TRBV29-1; CDR3: CSVEVWQNTEAFF; DNA: TGCAGCGTTGAAGTATGGCAGAACACTGAAGCTTTCTTT
D: NA; J: TRBJ1-5; size: few; V: TRBV6-1; CDR3: CASIRPGRGNQPQHF; DNA: TGTGCCAGCATACGGCCGGGGAGGGGCAATCAGCCCCAGCATTTT
D: NA; J: TRBJ1-2; size: NA; V: TRBV5-1; CDR3: CASSSDSNHGYTF; DNA: TGCGCCAGCAGCTCGGACAGTAACCATGGCTACACCTTC